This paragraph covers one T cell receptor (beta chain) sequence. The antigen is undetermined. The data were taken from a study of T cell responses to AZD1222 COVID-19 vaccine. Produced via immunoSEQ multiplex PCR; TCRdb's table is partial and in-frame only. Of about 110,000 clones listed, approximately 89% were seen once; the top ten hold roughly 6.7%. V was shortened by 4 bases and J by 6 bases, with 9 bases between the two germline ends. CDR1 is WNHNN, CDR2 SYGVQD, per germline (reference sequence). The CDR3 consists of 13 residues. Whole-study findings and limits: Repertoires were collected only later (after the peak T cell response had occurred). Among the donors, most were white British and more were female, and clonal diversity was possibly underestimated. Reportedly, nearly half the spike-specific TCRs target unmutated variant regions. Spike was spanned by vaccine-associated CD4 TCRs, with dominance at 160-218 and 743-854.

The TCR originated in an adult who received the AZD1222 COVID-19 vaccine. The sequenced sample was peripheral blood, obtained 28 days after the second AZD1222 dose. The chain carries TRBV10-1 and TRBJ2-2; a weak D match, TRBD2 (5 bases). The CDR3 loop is CASSVSAPGELFF. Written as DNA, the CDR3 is TGCGCCAGCAGTGTTAGCGCTCCCGGGGAGCTGTTTTTT.